The entry below gives a single T cell receptor (beta chain) sequence along with its context. What antigen it recognizes has not been identified. Per-nucleotide qualities are absent, and no much larger clonotype sits a single base away. These data originate in a study of cytomegalovirus exposure and HLA in healthy donors (TCRdb year 2017). For the study in its entirety: According to a later analysis, the 120 or so validation repertoires were produced on the same platform as the approximately 690 repertoires of the first cohort. The aim of the study was to test whether cataloging public T cell receptors could identify signatures of past pathogen exposure. Besides the first cohort of around 670 subjects, a separate validation cohort made up of 120 different subjects was used. To predict cytomegalovirus infection status, the study combined high-throughput TCR immunosequencing, statistical association of individual TCRs with disease status, and machine learning.

The donors were included in the validation cohort of approximately 120 subjects, a group kept apart from the roughly 610-subject first cohort. Receptor libraries were prepared by the immunoSEQ multiplex PCR assay. The study's own analysis went as follows. A statistical classification framework was developed to diagnose cytomegalovirus status using the catalog of TCR beta chain sequences. TCRdb provides this immuneACCESS table in a form limited to in-frame rearrangements. Some clones are lacking; in checked studies, under half of them reflect an unresolved V gene, and why the rest are absent is not known. V, J and clone size were drawn from that table, and D and trimming were deduced from the DNA. The table for this sample lists about 130,000 clones; just under 95% of them were counted only once. Roughly 1.3% of the sample goes to the ten largest clones. The trim is 2 bases for V and 7 bases for J, with a gap of 18 bases between the germline ends. CDR1 SGHNT and CDR2 YYREEE are derived from the germline V gene (reference sequence). The CDR3 measures 16 amino acids from cysteine to phenylalanine. The retained sequence is limited to the CDR3, 48 bases, with the frame set at the first base.

Overall study outcomes, separate from this receptor: Subsequent analysis determined that TCRs grouped into clusters in the first cohort also showed a tendency toward co-occurrence across the 130 or so validation repertoires, and about 93% of cluster scores exceeded 0. The classifier was reported to diagnose cytomegalovirus status with high specificity and sensitivity in both the original cohort and the validation cohort. In the study, about 150 TCR beta chains were listed as associated with cytomegalovirus. All 120 or so repertoires were used to score co-occurrence in the validation cohort in a later analysis, because that analysis had no HLA typing for the cohort. In vitro tests confirmed that a few of the cytomegalovirus-associated TCR beta chains recognize cytomegalovirus antigens. The authors suggested that the approach could potentially be generalized to other disease states and immunological phenotypes. Most TCR sequences were observed very rarely across donors, whereas some public TCRs were present in many individuals.

The receptor chain draws on TRBV5-4 and TRBJ2-2; no D segment can be confidently identified. The sample comprised PBMCs. The origin of this receptor is a woman aged 18-30 years in good health and CMV-seronegative. For the CDR3, the sequence is CASSLPTVSFDGELFF. In nucleotides, the sequence is TGTGCCAGCAGCTTACCAACAGTATCCTTTGACGGGGAGCTGTTTTTT.